The 29 T cell receptor beta chains below come from one sample, sequenced in a study of blood T cell repertoires in COVID-19. Profiling relied on immunoSEQ multiplex PCR, and the TCRdb table lists in-frame clones only, not all of them. The sample has just under 350,000 clones, around 80% seen once. Source material: peripheral blood. The receptors originated from a man younger than 40 with active or convalescent COVID-19.

The chain links TRBV7-2 to TRBJ2-1; a possible D gene is TRBD1 (5 bases). V lost 2 bases, J lost 7 bases, and 9 bases lay in between. This CDR3 contains 13 residues. The germline V gene has CDR1 SGHTA and CDR2 FQGNSA. The CDR3 DNA follows: TGTGCCAGCAGCTTAACAGGAAGAAATGAGCAGTTCTTC. Translating gives CASSLTGRNEQFF.

The chain is built from TRBV24-1 and TRBJ1-4, with 9 positions matching TRBD1. V lost 4 bases, J lost 8 bases, and 7 bases stayed unmatched. This CDR3 is built from 15 residues. The V gene's germline CDR1 is KGHDR and CDR2 SFDVKD. CDR3 residues: CATSDTGQGWEKLFF. CDR3 bases: TGTGCCACCAGTGACACCGGACAGGGGTGGGAAAAACTGTTTTTT.

This chain links TRBV4-1 with TRBJ2-3; TRBD2 matches at 9 bases. The length of the CDR3 is 16 residues. With V trimmed by 5 bases and J by 1 base, 7 bases remained unmatched. Germline CDR1 MGHRA, CDR2 YSYEKL. The CDR3 sequence is CASSAGERGGTDTQYF. The CDR3 DNA reads TGCGCCAGCAGCGCCGGGGAGCGGGGGGGCACAGATACGCAGTATTTT.

The genes are TRBV7-9 and TRBJ1-1, with D tentatively TRBD1 (5 bases). V gave up 5 bases and J gave up 0 bases, with 13 bases separating them. The CDR3 spans 15 residues. The germline V gene has CDR1 SEHNR and CDR2 FQNEAQ (reference sequence). The CDR3 reads CASSPGSLMNTEAFF. The DNA of the CDR3 is TGTGCCAGCAGCCCAGGGTCGCTAATGAACACTGAAGCTTTCTTT.

The chain links TRBV11-3 to TRBJ2-2; TRBD2 matches at 7 bases. Germline V gene data show CDR1 as SGHNT and CDR2 as YENEEA. The CDR3 spans 16 residues. Trimming at V came to 6 bases and at J to 0 bases, leaving 7 bases not matched to a gene. CDR3 bases: TGTGCCAGCAGGTGGAGCAGCGGGGCGAACACCGGGGAGCTGTTTTTT. This translates into CASRWSSGANTGELFF.

This chain links TRBV5-1 with TRBJ2-7; D may be TRBD1 (5 bases). V was shortened by 3 bases and J by 6 bases, with 19 bases between the two germline ends. CDR1 SGHRS and CDR2 YFSETQ come from the germline V gene. This CDR3 is 15 amino acids long. For the CDR3, the DNA is TGCGCCAGCAGCTCCGAAACGACAGAGTTGGGCGAGCAGTACTTC. Translating it yields CASSSETTELGEQYF.

The V gene is TRBV7-2, the J gene TRBJ1-6; 9 bases line up with TRBD1. The germline V gene has CDR1 SGHTA and CDR2 FQGNSA. V lost 7 bases and J lost 8; bases outside the gene matches: 6. CDR3 size: 14 residues. This chain's CDR3 is CASNRDRAYSPLHF. The CDR3 DNA follows: TGTGCCAGCAACCGGGACAGGGCGTATTCACCCCTCCACTTT.

The rearrangement uses TRBV13 and TRBJ2-1, with a weak D call TRBD2 (6 bases). The germline gives CDR1 PRHDT, CDR2 FYEKMQ (reference sequence). V was cut by 5 bases and J by 4 bases, with 12 bases left in between. The CDR3 covers 14 residues. The CDR3 protein is CASSRRLGYNEQFF. CDR3 coding DNA: TGTGCCAGCAGCCGCAGACTAGGTTACAATGAGCAGTTCTTC. Supplemented by reference TRBV13 and TRBJ2-1, the full variable domain reads AAGVIQSPRHLIKEKRETATLKCYPIPRHDTVYWYQQGPGQDPQFLISFYEKMQSDKGSIPDRFSAQQFSDYHSELNMSSLELGDSALYFCASSRRLGYNEQFFGPGTRLTVL.

This clone was picked up many times. This chain joins TRBV5-6 and TRBJ1-3, with TRBD1 as a possible D gene (6 bases). The ends were cut back, 3 bases at V and 0 bases at J, with 7 bases in the middle. Germline assignment: CDR1 SGHDT and CDR2 YYEEEE. There are 14 residues in the CDR3. The CDR3 reads CASSWGLSGNTIYF. The CDR3 nucleotides are TGTGCCAGCAGCTGGGGGCTCTCTGGAAACACCATATATTTT.

A few counts support this clone. V and J are TRBV28 and TRBJ1-2; the D is unclear. Per the germline V gene, CDR1 is MDHEN and CDR2 is SYDVKM. CDR3 length: 12 amino acids. V lost 6 bases, J lost 7 bases, and 12 bases lay in between. This CDR3 reads CASSLQSVGYTF. The CDR3 nucleotides are TGTGCCAGCAGCCTCCAGAGCGTTGGCTACACCTTC.

The J gene is TRBJ2-1, the V gene TRBV29-1; a possible D gene is TRBD2 (6 bases). Per the germline V gene, CDR1 is SQVTM and CDR2 is ANQGSEA. This CDR3 has 14 amino acids. V was trimmed by 8 bases and J by 3 bases, leaving 17 bases between them. CDR3 protein: CSLLGGEIYNEQFF. In nucleotides, the CDR3 is TGCAGCCTCCTCGGGGGAGAGATCTACAATGAGCAGTTCTTC.

The CDR3 loop reads CASSRTGERGYTF. Written as DNA, the CDR3 is TGTGCCAGCAGCCGCACAGGGGAAAGGGGCTACACCTTC. The J gene is TRBJ1-2, the V gene TRBV12-3 or TRBV12-4; 7 bases align to TRBD1. The CDR3 covers 13 residues. J gave up 8 bases and V 6 bases, and 9 bases lay outside the gene matches.

V and J are TRBV4-1 and TRBJ1-6, with a possible D match to TRBD1 (5 bases). Germline V lookup: CDR1 MGHRA, CDR2 YSYEKL. The germline V and J ends were trimmed by 0 bases and 10 bases, with 10 bases remaining between them. The CDR3 spans 14 residues. The CDR3 DNA sequence: TGCGCCAGCAGCCAAGAAGACAGCCGATCACCCCTCCACTTT. Its protein is CASSQEDSRSPLHF.

The V gene is TRBV27, the J gene TRBJ2-7, with 7 bases fitting TRBD1. After removal of 5 bases from V and 6 bases from J, the junction contained 7 bases not matched to a gene. The length of the CDR3 is 13 residues. CDR1 and CDR2 (germline): MNHEY, SMNVEV (reference sequence). The CDR3 region has the DNA TGTGCCAGCAGTCTGACAGGGAGCAGCGAGCAGTACTTC. Protein product: CASSLTGSSEQYF.

This sequence joins TRBV5-1 and TRBJ2-1, with no clear D. V lost 0 bases, J lost 10 bases, and 8 bases lay in between. CDR1 SGHRS and CDR2 YFSETQ come from the germline V gene. The CDR3 has 12 residues. CDR3 DNA sequence: TGCGCCAGCAGCTTGGGCGCACCGGAGCAGTTCTTC. Amino acids: CASSLGAPEQFF.

The V call is TRBV4-1, the J call TRBJ2-1; 9 positions match TRBD2. The junction had 9 bases not matched to a gene; V was cut back by 7 bases and J by 8 bases. This CDR3 has 14 residues. CDR1 MGHRA and CDR2 YSYEKL come from the germline V gene. DNA for the CDR3: TGCGCCAGCAAGAAGGTAGCGGGAGAGCATGAGCAGTTCTTC. It yields the protein CASKKVAGEHEQFF.

Here the CDR3 DNA reads TGTGCCTGGAGTGTAACCCTAACTAACTATGGCTACACCTTC. As protein: CAWSVTLTNYGYTF. This chain joins TRBV30 and TRBJ1-2; D uncertain. This CDR3 is 14 amino acids long. Trimming took off 0 bases at V and 0 bases at J, with 8 bases between the two ends. From germline, CDR1 is GTSNPN and CDR2 SVGIG (reference sequence).

This chain joins TRBV7-2 and TRBJ2-1; a weak D match, TRBD1 (6 bases). CDR1 and CDR2 (germline): SGHTA, FQGNSA. With 5 bases removed from V and 8 bases from J, the gap between germline ends came to 7 bases. CDR3 length: 11 residues. CDR3 sequence: CASSQGYEQFF. The CDR3 DNA follows: TGTGCCAGCAGCCAGGGGTATGAGCAGTTCTTC.

V and J are TRBV7-8 and TRBJ2-7, with a tentative D call TRBD1 (6 bases). This CDR3 is built from 15 residues. The germline gives CDR1 SGHVS, CDR2 FQNEAQ. Between the trimmed V and J ends, which lost 1 base and 3 bases, there was a span of 13 bases. As DNA, the CDR3 is TGTGCCAGCAGCTTAGGACAGGCTATGGTCTACGAGCAGTACTTC. Its protein product is CASSLGQAMVYEQYF.

The chain links TRBV30 to TRBJ1-2, with D possibly being TRBD1 (5 bases). This CDR3 is 14 amino acids long. Germline loops: CDR1 GTSNPN, CDR2 SVGIG (reference sequence). Trimming left V 0 bases short and J 8 bases short, with 16 bases between. The DNA for the CDR3 is TGTGCCTGGAGTGTACGACATGGAGGGGCAGGCTACACCTTC. Encoded protein: CAWSVRHGGAGYTF. The full variable domain, its missing parts supplied by reference TRBV30 and TRBJ1-2, is SQTIHQWPATLVQPVGSPLSLECTVEGTSNPNLYWYRQAAGRGLQLLFYSVGIGQISSEVPQNLSASRPQDRQFILSSKKLLLSDSGFYLCAWSVRHGGAGYTFGSGTRLTVV.

This chain joins TRBV5-4 and TRBJ1-2; TRBD1 is a possible D gene (6 bases). Germline loops: CDR1 SGHNT, CDR2 YYREEE (reference sequence). The V end was cut by 2 bases, the J end by 8 bases, with 13 bases between. The CDR3 length is 13 residues. The CDR3 DNA reads TGTGCCAGCAGCTTCACAGGGACGGGGGGCTACACCTTC. Translating it yields CASSFTGTGGYTF.

The V call is TRBV24-1, the J call TRBJ2-3, with 9 bases fitting TRBD1. Germline values: CDR1 KGHDR, CDR2 SFDVKD. V gave up 1 base and J gave up 3 bases; unmatched junction bases: 4. This CDR3 is 16 amino acids long. CDR3 region: CATSDLGTGMTDTQYF. CDR3 nucleotide sequence: TGTGCCACCAGTGATTTAGGGACAGGGATGACAGATACGCAGTATTTT.

CDR3 coding DNA: TGTGCCAGCAGTTCTTGGGCCCAAGGATCCGACGAGCAGTACTTC. This encodes CASSSWAQGSDEQYF. V usage is TRBV27 and J usage is TRBJ2-7; the D is unclear. From germline, CDR1 is MNHEY and CDR2 SMNVEV (reference sequence). The germline V and J ends were trimmed by 4 bases and 5 bases, with 18 bases remaining between them. The CDR3 is 15 residues long.

The J gene is TRBJ1-2, the V gene TRBV11-2, with a possible D match to TRBD1 (6 bases). Trimming pared 0 bases from V and 8 bases from J, leaving 16 bases between. From germline, CDR1 is SGHAT and CDR2 FQNNGV. The CDR3 consists of 15 residues. CDR3 in DNA: TGTGCCAGCAGCTTAGATCCAGGACAGTCCTTCGGCTACACCTTC. This encodes CASSLDPGQSFGYTF.

The rearrangement joins TRBV19 to TRBJ1-2; the match to TRBD1 covers 7 bases. The CDR3 has 14 residues. Germline V lookup: CDR1 LNHDA, CDR2 SQIVND (reference sequence). Losses at the gene ends were 1 base for V and 4 bases for J; bases not matched to a gene: 3. The CDR3, as DNA: TGTGCCAGTAGTATAGGGGGACAGAGCTATGGCTACACCTTC. Amino acids: CASSIGGQSYGYTF.

The chain employs TRBV5-8 and TRBJ2-2; maybe TRBD1 (5 bases). V lost 7 bases and J 0 bases, leaving 10 bases between the germline ends. Germline loops: CDR1 SGHTS, CDR2 YDEGEE. CDR3 size: 14 residues. This CDR3 reads CASRAGPNTGELFF. CDR3 in DNA: TGTGCCAGCCGTGCAGGGCCGAACACCGGGGAGCTGTTTTTT.

This clone came up a few times. J is TRBJ1-2 and V is TRBV5-4, with D possibly TRBD1 on 5 matching bases. The ends were cut back, 1 base at V and 5 bases at J, with 9 bases in the middle. This CDR3 contains 13 residues. CDR1 and CDR2 (germline): SGHNT, YYREEE (reference sequence). CDR3 residues: CASSLQGSYGYTF. The CDR3 DNA follows: TGTGCCAGCAGCTTGCAGGGATCTTATGGCTACACCTTC.

This clone has just one count. This rearrangement joins TRBV24-1 to TRBJ1-2; D unresolved. Germline CDR1 is KGHDR and CDR2 is SFDVKD. The CDR3 is 14 amino acids. Deletions cut 0 bases from V and 8 bases from J, with 12 bases between. In DNA form, the CDR3 reads TGTGCCACCAGTGATTTGGAGGGCCAGGACGGCTACACCTTC. Its protein is CATSDLEGQDGYTF.

The genes are TRBV6-5 and TRBJ2-4, with no clear D. Trimming removed 5 bases at V and 0 bases at J, with 8 bases between. Looked up from germline, CDR1 is MNHEY and CDR2 is SVGAGI. The CDR3 consists of 14 residues. CDR3 bases: TGTGCCAGCAGTCACAGTATAGCCAAAAACATTCAGTACTTC. Translated: CASSHSIAKNIQYF.